The 32 T cell receptor beta chains below were found in one sample sequenced in a study of CD8+CD57+ T cells in acquired aplastic anemia. Using genomic DNA as the template, TCR beta VDJ and CDR3 profiling was carried out. TCRdb recomputed calls from the reads with MiXCR, one row per CDR3 protein. The sample consists of roughly 300,000 distinct CDR3 sequences, around three fifths of them appearing once. Sequences were obtained from sorted CD4+, CD8+, or CD8+CD57+ T cells (not recorded which) from PBMCs. These receptors all stem from a human donor with severe aplastic anemia or a healthy control (not recorded which).

The gene calls are TRBV5-1 and TRBJ1-2, with 8 bases aligning to TRBD1. Trimming cost V 5 bases and J 1 base; bases outside gene matches: 13. Germline assignment: CDR1 SGHRS and CDR2 YFSETQ. CDR3 length equals 17 residues. CDR3 sequence reads: CASRPSAGGDLNYGYTF. The CDR3 DNA reads TGCGCCAGCAGACCGTCGGCAGGGGGCGACCTTAACTATGGCTACACCTTC.

This rearrangement joins TRBV30 to TRBJ1-3; D perhaps matches TRBD1 (5 bases). In germline, CDR1 is GTSNPN, CDR2 SVGIG (reference sequence). The CDR3 is 15 residues long. The V and J ends lost 2 bases and 4 bases respectively, with 15 bases between them. The CDR3: CAWSPMGTEGNTIYF. CDR3 in DNA: TGTGCCTGGAGTCCTATGGGGACGGAGGGAAACACCATATATTTT.

This clonotype was counted ten times or more. This chain connects TRBV6-5 to TRBJ1-3; TRBD1 aligns across 7 bases. From germline, CDR1 is MNHEY and CDR2 SVGAGI. The length of the CDR3 is 16 residues. With 7 bases clipped from V and 0 bases from J, the junction kept 9 bases outside the gene matches. In DNA, the CDR3 is TGTGCCAGCAAAGGACAGGCTTTGAGCTCTGGAAACACCATATATTTT. It encodes CASKGQALSSGNTIYF.

This clonotype was observed many times. The CDR3 sequence is CASSDQGATTGELFF. CDR3 DNA sequence: TGCGCCAGCAGCGATCAGGGGGCGACCACCGGGGAGCTGTTTTTT. The chain has TRBV5-1 and TRBJ2-2; 8 bases match TRBD1. V gave up 4 bases and J gave up 4 bases; unmatched junction bases: 6. The CDR3 is 15 residues long. Germline assignment: CDR1 SGHRS and CDR2 YFSETQ.

The chain combines TRBV7-2 with TRBJ1-6; 9 positions agree with TRBD1. The CDR3 loop spans 15 amino acids. V gave up 3 bases and J gave up 9 bases; unmatched junction bases: 6. Germline lookup yields CDR1 SGHTA and CDR2 FQGNSA. CDR3 residues: CASSFPGQGRSPLHF. The CDR3 DNA reads TGTGCCAGCAGCTTTCCCGGACAGGGGCGTTCACCCCTCCACTTT.

This clonotype was picked up many times. The chain uses TRBV4-3 and TRBJ1-2; D remains ambiguous. V lost 0 bases, J lost 3 bases, and 5 bases lay in between. The V gene's germline CDR1 is LGHNA and CDR2 YSLEER. CDR3 length: 13 amino acids. DNA of the CDR3: TGCGCCAGCAGCCAAGAAGTGGACTATGGCTACACCTTC. Translating gives CASSQEVDYGYTF.

The sample holds one count of this clonotype. Since the CDR3 does not end with the conserved phenylalanine or tryptophan, this likely comes from a read error. The genes are TRBV20-1 and TRBJ2-7; D may be TRBD2 (5 bases). The V and J ends lost 3 bases and 5 bases respectively, with 17 bases between them. The CDR3 covers 14 residues. Germline CDR1 reads DFQATT; CDR2 reads SNEGSKA (reference sequence). The CDR3 coding sequence is TGCAGTGCTAGGGCGAGGAGCGGTTTGGACGAGCAGTACATC. It encodes CSARARSGLDEQYI.

In this sample, this clonotype turned up a few times. The CDR3 region is CASSSQQQETQYF. The CDR3 coding sequence is TGTGCCAGCAGCTCGCAACAACAAGAGACCCAGTACTTC. The V and J genes are TRBV5-4 and TRBJ2-5; D remains ambiguous. Germline assignment: CDR1 SGHNT and CDR2 YYREEE (reference sequence). V was shortened by 3 bases and J by 2 bases, with 8 bases between the two germline ends. This CDR3 has 13 residues.

In this sample, this clonotype turned up a few times. This chain links TRBV27 with TRBJ2-1, with D perhaps TRBD1 (5 bases). Between the trimmed V and J ends, which lost 2 bases and 6 bases, there was a span of 8 bases. This CDR3 contains 13 residues. Germline values: CDR1 MNHEY, CDR2 SMNVEV (reference sequence). The CDR3 spells CASSLTRVNEQFF. DNA for the CDR3: TGTGCCAGCAGTTTAACCAGGGTCAATGAGCAGTTCTTC.

This clonotype was detected once. The CDR3 sequence is CASSSGLGAPLHF. CDR3 in DNA: TGTGCCAGCAGCTCGGGGTTAGGGGCACCCCTCCACTTT. The rearrangement links TRBV5-4 to TRBJ1-6, with D tentatively TRBD1 (5 bases). Germline lookup yields CDR1 SGHNT and CDR2 YYREEE (reference sequence). V was cut by 3 bases and J by 11 bases, with 12 bases left in between. The CDR3 length is 13 residues.

This clonotype has more than one count but fewer than ten. The chain joins TRBV15 to TRBJ2-3; 9 positions agree with TRBD1. Germline loops: CDR1 LNHNV, CDR2 YYDKDF (reference sequence). With V trimmed by 0 bases and J by 5 bases, 3 bases remained unmatched. The CDR3 is made up of 15 amino acids. The CDR3 protein is CATSRDGQGRDTQYF. CDR3 DNA sequence: TGTGCCACCAGCAGAGACGGACAGGGGAGAGATACGCAGTATTTT.

The chain combines TRBV9 with TRBJ1-2; D not resolved. The CDR3 is 15 residues long. Germline CDR1 and CDR2: SGDLS and YYNGEE. V was trimmed by 3 bases and J by 4 bases, leaving 16 bases between them. The CDR3 sequence is CASSDYDLGSYGYTF. The CDR3 bases are TGTGCCAGCAGCGACTACGACCTAGGGAGCTATGGCTACACCTTC.

A remark on this clonotype: Since no conserved phenylalanine or tryptophan closes the CDR3, a read error is the likely cause. This rearrangement joins TRBV29-1 to TRBJ2-5; TRBD2 might be the D (5 bases). The CDR3 length is 12 residues. Germline CDR1 and CDR2: SQVTM and ANQGSEA. V was shortened by 4 bases and J by 5 bases, with 11 bases between the two germline ends. The CDR3 region is CSVGTSGETQYV. The CDR3 nucleotides read TGCAGCGTTGGTACTAGTGGCGAGACCCAGTACGTC.

The chain has TRBV7-9 and TRBJ1-2; 8 bases are shared with TRBD1. The CDR3 loop spans 15 amino acids. Germline loops: CDR1 SEHNR, CDR2 FQNEAQ (reference sequence). V lost 5 bases and J lost 4; bases outside the gene matches: 9. CDR3 sequence: CASSRGQVYAYGYTF. The CDR3 region has the DNA TGTGCCAGCAGCCGGGGACAGGTTTATGCCTATGGCTACACCTTC.

In this sample, this clonotype turned up a few times. The genes are TRBV5-1 and TRBJ2-1; 7 positions match TRBD1. Per the germline V gene, CDR1 is SGHRS and CDR2 is YFSETQ. This CDR3 contains 12 residues. The V gene end was trimmed by 5 bases and the J gene end by 8 bases; junction bases not matched to a gene: 4. DNA of the CDR3: TGCGCCAGCAGGGACAGGTGGGATGAGCAGTTCTTC. This gives the protein CASRDRWDEQFF. The full variable domain, completed using reference TRBV5-1 and TRBJ2-1, is KAGVTQTPRYLIKTRGQQVTLSCSPISGHRSVSWYQQTPGQGLQFLFEYFSETQRNKGNFPGRFSGRQFSNSRSEMNVSTLELGDSALYLCASRDRWDEQFFGPGTRLTVL.

This clonotype has more than one count but fewer than ten. The chain combines TRBV20-1 with TRBJ1-6; 9 bases are shared with TRBD1. Germline V lookup: CDR1 DFQATT, CDR2 SNEGSKA (reference sequence). There are 15 residues in the CDR3. The junction had 9 bases not matched to a gene; V was cut back by 3 bases and J by 9 bases. This CDR3 is CSARGQGNEASPLHF. In DNA, the CDR3 is TGCAGTGCTAGGGGACAGGGCAATGAGGCTTCACCCCTCCACTTT.

This clonotype was detected ten times or more. In nucleotides, the CDR3 is TGCGCCAGCAGGCTACAGGGATCAAGAGCTTTCTTT. The encoded protein is CASRLQGSRAFF. The J gene is TRBJ1-1, the V gene TRBV5-1; D might be TRBD1 (6 bases). The germline CDR1 and CDR2 sequences are SGHRS and YFSETQ. This CDR3 region has 12 residues. Trimming shortened V by 5 bases and J by 10 bases, and 15 bases separated the two germline ends.

A few counts support this clonotype. A read error may explain this, as a much larger clone is one base away. The J gene is TRBJ1-1, the V gene TRBV10-3; possibly TRBD1 for D (5 bases). CDR1 is ENHRY and CDR2 is SYGVKD in the germline V gene. The CDR3 extends over 12 amino acids. The DNA of the CDR3 is TGTGCCAGCAGTTACCGGTCAGGGTCAGCTTTCTTT. Amino acid sequence: CASSYRSGSAFF.

This clonotype was seen at least ten times. This chain links TRBV12-3 or TRBV12-4 with TRBJ1-2; TRBD1 agrees at 7 bases. There are 13 residues in the CDR3. V gave up 5 bases and J gave up 4 bases; unmatched junction bases: 4. CDR3 bases: TGTGCCAGCAGTCTGGACAGGAGCTATGGCTACACCTTC. Protein: CASSLDRSYGYTF.

The chain uses TRBV19 and TRBJ2-2; D is unresolved. Germline loops: CDR1 LNHDA, CDR2 SQIVND (reference sequence). V dropped 3 bases and J dropped 1 base, with 6 bases sitting between them. This CDR3 is 14 amino acids long. For the CDR3, the DNA is TGTGCCAGTAGTATCGGACGGAACACCGGGGAGCTGTTTTTT. Translation gives CASSIGRNTGELFF.

This clonotype appeared a few times. V and J are TRBV27 and TRBJ2-1, with a possible D match to TRBD2 (6 bases). The V end was cut by 6 bases, the J end by 4 bases, with 19 bases between. The CDR3 loop spans 16 amino acids. Germline CDR1 MNHEY, CDR2 SMNVEV (reference sequence). CDR3 protein: CASSQLRGLSYNEQFF. CDR3 nucleotides: TGTGCCAGCAGCCAACTCCGGGGGTTGTCGTACAATGAGCAGTTCTTC.

The sample holds one count of this clonotype. The chain employs TRBV9 and TRBJ1-5; D remains unclear. Germline assignment: CDR1 SGDLS and CDR2 YYNGEE. Trimming stripped 5 bases from V and 11 bases from J, with 14 bases between. This CDR3 is built from 12 residues. The CDR3 DNA sequence: TGTGCCAGCAGTCGCGAGCAAGAGACCCAGCATTTT. Its translation is CASSREQETQHF. Using reference TRBV9 and TRBJ1-5 for the parts outside the CDR3, the full variable domain is DSGVTQTPKHLITATGQRVTLRCSPRSGDLSVYWYQQSLDQGLQFLIQYYNGEERAKGNILERFSAQQFPDLHSELNLSSLELGDSALYFCASSREQETQHFGDGTRLSIL.

In its sample, this clonotype was seen once. The V and J genes are TRBV4-3 and TRBJ2-7; possibly TRBD2 for D (6 bases). Deletions cut 1 base from V and 6 bases from J, with 16 bases between. The CDR3 covers 15 residues. Germline assignment: CDR1 LGHNA and CDR2 YSLEER. CDR3 residues: CASSQAETSWTEQYF. CDR3 nucleotides: TGCGCCAGCAGCCAAGCGGAGACTAGTTGGACCGAGCAGTACTTC.

The table lists this clonotype with many counts. This sequence joins TRBV11-2 and TRBJ1-2, with D tentatively TRBD1 (6 bases). The V and J ends lost 4 bases and 3 bases respectively, with 18 bases between them. Germline CDR1 and CDR2: SGHAT and FQNNGV. The CDR3 runs to 16 residues. CDR3: CASSSLTRGKDYGYTF. The CDR3, as DNA: TGTGCCAGCAGCTCGCTAACTAGGGGGAAGGACTATGGCTACACCTTC.

V gene TRBV5-1 combines with J gene TRBJ2-3, with 10 bases fitting TRBD2. J lost 4 bases, V lost 1 base, and 9 bases had no gene match. The germline V gene encodes CDR1 SGHRS and CDR2 YFSETQ. The CDR3 is 17 residues long. CDR3 nucleotides: TGCGCCAGCAGCTTGCCAACTAGCGGGGTCCGCCCAGATACGCAGTATTTT. Amino acids: CASSLPTSGVRPDTQYF.

The chain links TRBV20-1 to TRBJ2-7, with 13 bases aligning to TRBD2. The CDR3 spans 15 residues. The ends lost 4 bases at V and 4 bases at J; junction bases unmatched: 7. Germline V CDR1 and CDR2: DFQATT, SNEGSKA (reference sequence). CDR3 residues: CSATRTSGSPYEQYF. The CDR3 DNA is TGCAGTGCTACCCGGACTAGCGGGAGCCCATACGAGCAGTACTTC.

This clonotype was picked up many times. The rearrangement joins TRBV7-9 to TRBJ2-2; D is ambiguous. The germline CDR1 and CDR2 sequences are SEHNR and FQNEAQ (reference sequence). The ends were cut back, 2 bases at V and 4 bases at J, with 17 bases in the middle. The CDR3 is 17 residues long. The DNA of the CDR3 is TGTGCCAGCAGCTTACCGGTTGTGGGCTTGGGCACCGGGGAGCTGTTTTTT. Protein sequence: CASSLPVVGLGTGELFF.

The rearrangement links TRBV2 to TRBJ2-1; D unclear. The CDR3 has 14 amino acids. Germline CDR1 and CDR2: SNHLY and FYNNEI. V was cut by 3 bases and J by 9 bases, with 15 bases left in between. The chain's CDR3 is CASSESGGQIEQFF. CDR3 coding DNA: TGTGCCAGCAGTGAGTCGGGTGGGCAGATTGAGCAGTTCTTC.

This clonotype was recorded many times. The chain has TRBV12-3 or TRBV12-4 and TRBJ1-5; tentative D call: TRBD1 (6 bases). V lost 4 bases and J 2 bases, leaving 12 bases between the germline ends. This CDR3 comprises 15 residues. The CDR3: CASSYYRDGNQPQHF. The CDR3 DNA sequence: TGTGCCAGCAGTTACTACAGGGACGGCAATCAGCCCCAGCATTTT.

Details on this clonotype: A read error is possible here, since a much larger clone lies one base away. The CDR3 reads CASSEVGGPRTQCF. DNA for the CDR3: TGTGCCAGCAGTGAAGTTGGGGGCCCTCGTACGCAGTGTTTT. V gene TRBV10-3 combines with J gene TRBJ2-3; possibly TRBD1 for D (6 bases). CDR1 and CDR2 from the germline V gene are ENHRY and SYGVKD. The CDR3 is made up of 14 amino acids.

The genes are TRBV6-1 and TRBJ1-1; D call uncertain. Germline V CDR1 and CDR2: MNHNS, SASEGT. The germline V and J ends were trimmed by 5 bases and 7 bases, with 14 bases remaining between them. The CDR3 is 13 amino acids. The CDR3 DNA follows: TGTGCCAGCAGTTGGTCTGATGGTAATGAAGCTTTCTTT. Translating it yields CASSWSDGNEAFF.

This clonotype was counted ten times or more. The chain carries TRBV11-2 and TRBJ1-6; D is uncertain. The CDR3 extends over 15 amino acids. V was pared by 2 bases and J by 0 bases, with 5 bases between. Germline values: CDR1 SGHAT, CDR2 FQNNGV. CDR3: CASSLRRSYNSPLHF. DNA for the CDR3: TGTGCCAGCAGCTTACGGCGCTCCTATAATTCACCCCTCCACTTT.